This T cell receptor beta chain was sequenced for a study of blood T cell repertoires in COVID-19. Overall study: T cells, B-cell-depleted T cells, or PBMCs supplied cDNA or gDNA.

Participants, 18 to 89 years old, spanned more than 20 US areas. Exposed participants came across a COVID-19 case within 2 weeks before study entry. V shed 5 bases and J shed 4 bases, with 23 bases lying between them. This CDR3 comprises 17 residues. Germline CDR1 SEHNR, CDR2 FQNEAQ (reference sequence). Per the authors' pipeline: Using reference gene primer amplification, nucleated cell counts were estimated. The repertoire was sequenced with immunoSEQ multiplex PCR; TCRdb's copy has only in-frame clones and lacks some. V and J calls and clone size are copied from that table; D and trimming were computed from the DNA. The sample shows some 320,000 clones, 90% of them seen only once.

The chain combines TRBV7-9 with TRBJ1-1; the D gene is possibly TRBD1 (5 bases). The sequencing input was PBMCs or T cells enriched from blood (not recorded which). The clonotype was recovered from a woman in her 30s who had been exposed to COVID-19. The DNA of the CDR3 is TGTGCCAGCAGCCAACAGGACGCAGGCGTTCTCCGCACTGAAGCTTTCTTT. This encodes CASSQQDAGVLRTEAFF.